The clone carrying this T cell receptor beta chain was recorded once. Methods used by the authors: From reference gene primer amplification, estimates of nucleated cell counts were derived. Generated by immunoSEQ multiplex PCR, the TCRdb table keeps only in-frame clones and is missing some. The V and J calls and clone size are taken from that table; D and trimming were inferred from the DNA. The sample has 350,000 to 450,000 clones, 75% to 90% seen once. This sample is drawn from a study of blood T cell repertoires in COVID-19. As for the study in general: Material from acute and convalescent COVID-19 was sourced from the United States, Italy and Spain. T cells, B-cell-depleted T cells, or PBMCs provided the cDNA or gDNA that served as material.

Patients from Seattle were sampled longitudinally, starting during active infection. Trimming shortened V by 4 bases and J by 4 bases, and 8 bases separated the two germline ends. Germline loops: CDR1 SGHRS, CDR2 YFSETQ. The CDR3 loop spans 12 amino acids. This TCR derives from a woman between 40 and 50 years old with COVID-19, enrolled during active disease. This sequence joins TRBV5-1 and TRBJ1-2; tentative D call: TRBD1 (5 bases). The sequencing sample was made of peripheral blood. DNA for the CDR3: TGCGCCAGCAGCGGAGGGACCTATGGCTACACCTTC. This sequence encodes CASSGGTYGYTF.